This is a list of T cell receptor beta chains from one sample in a study of cytomegalovirus exposure and HLA in healthy donors. Assay used: immunoSEQ multiplex PCR; TCRdb lists only in-frame clones, some missing. The data show approximately 190,000 clones, about 79% seen once. The sequenced material came from PBMCs. The receptors shown here come from a boy younger than 10 in good health and CMV-seronegative. CDR3s include the opening cysteine and the closing phenylalanine or tryptophan. D genes are given only for firm matches. For some rows the clone size is stated as once, few or many, or as a class when expanded; others skip it.

-	TRBJ2-7	TRBV7-6	-	CASSAAYEQYF	TGTGCCAGCAGCGCGGCCTACGAGCAGTACTTC
-	TRBJ1-2	TRBV5-1	-	CASSLTGGANYGYTF	TGCGCCAGCAGCTTGACAGGCGGTGCTAACTATGGCTACACCTTC
few	TRBJ1-4	TRBV20-1	-	CSASFREKLFF	TGCAGTGCTAGCTTCCGGGAAAAACTGTTTTTT
once	TRBJ2-5	TRBV6-5	-	CASSSGSYQYF	TGTGCCAGCAGTTCGGGGAGTTATCAGTACTTC
once	TRBJ2-7	TRBV6-1	-	CASPFNRDDEQYF	TGTGCCAGCCCCTTTAACAGGGACGACGAGCAGTACTTC
-	TRBJ1-1	TRBV30	TRBD1	CAWKRTGDTEAFF	TGTGCCTGGAAAAGGACAGGGGACACTGAAGCTTTCTTT
-	TRBJ2-7	TRBV6-1	TRBD1	CASRRGQGYEQYF	TGTGCCAGCCGCCGGGGACAGGGCTACGAGCAGTACTTC
-	TRBJ2-1	TRBV29-1	TRBD2	CSVEVSSGISYNEQFF	TGCAGCGTTGAGGTCTCTAGCGGCATTTCTTACAATGAGCAGTTCTTC
-	TRBJ2-1	TRBV27	TRBD2	CASSLGGGGALDEQFF	TGTGCCAGCAGTTTAGGTGGCGGGGGGGCCTTAGATGAGCAGTTCTTC
-	TRBJ2-1	TRBV4-2	-	CASSQDGGGPPNEQFF	TGTGCCAGCAGCCAAGACGGCGGGGGCCCTCCCAATGAGCAGTTCTTC
-	TRBJ1-1	TRBV20-1	-	CSANGGEAFF	TGCAGTGCTAACGGAGGAGAAGCTTTCTTT
-	TRBJ1-3	TRBV6-5	-	CASSYGGGSGNTIYF	TGTGCCAGCAGTTACGGCGGAGGCTCTGGAAACACCATATATTTT
-	TRBJ1-2	TRBV19	TRBD1	CASSIDRGDREDGYTF	TGTGCCAGTAGTATAGATCGTGGGGACAGGGAGGATGGCTACACCTTC
-	TRBJ2-1	TRBV5-1	TRBD1	CASSSQGNEQFF	TGCGCCAGCAGCTCACAGGGGAATGAGCAGTTCTTC
-	TRBJ2-1	TRBV5-1	-	CASSLVGGRAGEQFF	TGCGCCAGCAGCTTGGTGGGGGGAAGGGCGGGTGAGCAGTTCTTC
-	TRBJ2-3	TRBV18	TRBD2	CASSPVAGGDTQYF	TGTGCCAGCTCACCAGTCGCGGGGGGGGATACGCAGTATTTT
-	TRBJ1-2	TRBV5-5	-	CASSFMGPYGYTF	TGTGCCAGCAGCTTTATGGGGCCCTATGGCTACACCTTC
-	TRBJ1-5	TRBV4-1	-	CASSVGQLKGPQHF	TGCGCCAGCAGCGTCGGACAGCTTAAAGGGCCCCAGCATTTT
-	TRBJ1-6	TRBV5-1	-	CASSLDSNNSPLHF	TGCGCCAGCAGCTTGGACTCTAATAATTCACCCCTCCACTTT
-	TRBJ2-1	TRBV6-5	-	CASSYSQGTYNEQFF	TGTGCCAGCAGTTACTCTCAGGGGACCTACAATGAGCAGTTCTTC
-	TRBJ2-5	TRBV5-1	TRBD2	CASSPPKGLAGKETQYF	TGCGCCAGCAGCCCACCTAAGGGACTAGCGGGGAAGGAGACCCAGTACTTC